Following are 25 T cell receptor beta chains from one sample sequenced in a study of shared clonotypes between healthy human individuals. Sequenced by immunoSEQ multiplex PCR; TCRdb stores in-frame clones only, minus some. The profile shows 2 million to 2.5 million clones, 90% to 95% of them singletons. Material for sequencing was naive CD4+ T cells sorted from blood. Regarding subset: CD45RA+ positively selected. All receptors come from a man younger than 35 in good health.

The chain has TRBV7-9 and TRBJ2-3, with TRBD1 matching 7 bases. The germline V gene has CDR1 SEHNR and CDR2 FQNEAQ (reference sequence). The CDR3 loop spans 17 amino acids. V shed 2 bases, J shed 1 base, and the junction held 9 bases outside the gene matches. The CDR3 DNA reads as TGTGCCAGCAGCTTAATAATTAAGCAGGGGGGCACAGATACGCAGTATTTT. It codes for CASSLIIKQGGTDTQYF.

The chain joins TRBV5-4 to TRBJ2-4; D is ambiguous. The length of the CDR3 is 13 residues. V lost 10 bases and J lost 0, with 11 bases in between. Germline CDR1 SGHNT, CDR2 YYREEE (reference sequence). The CDR3 protein is CAGIDVAKNIQYF. In DNA form, the CDR3 reads TGTGCCGGAATCGACGTAGCCAAAAACATTCAGTACTTC.

A word on this clone: This same CDR3 is encoded by further DNA sequences in the sample. The chain links TRBV15 to TRBJ1-1; D remains ambiguous. The CDR3 is 14 amino acids. Deletions cut 0 bases from V and 1 base from J, with 6 bases between. Germline-derived CDR1 and CDR2 are LNHNV and YYDKDF (reference sequence). In DNA, the CDR3 is TGTGCCACCAGCAGAGATCTCGGGAACACTGAAGCTTTCTTT. Amino acid sequence: CATSRDLGNTEAFF.

This clone appeared a single time. This chain links TRBV7-9 with TRBJ2-7; D not resolved. CDR3 length equals 12 residues. Between the trimmed V and J ends, which lost 4 bases and 5 bases, there was a span of 9 bases. Germline-derived CDR1 and CDR2 are SEHNR and FQNEAQ (reference sequence). The CDR3 sequence is CASSSTYHEQYF. The CDR3, as DNA: TGTGCCAGCAGCTCGACTTATCACGAGCAGTACTTC.

This clone has a handful of counts. Other DNA sequences in the sample encode the same CDR3. This rearrangement joins TRBV5-1 to TRBJ2-1; 11 bases align to TRBD2. The CDR3 loop spans 14 amino acids. With 0 bases clipped from V and 7 bases from J, the junction kept 0 bases outside the gene matches. CDR1 is SGHRS, CDR2 YFSETQ, per germline. The CDR3 sequence: CASSLGLAGNEQFF. CDR3 bases: TGCGCCAGCAGCTTGGGACTAGCGGGAAATGAGCAGTTCTTC.

The genes are TRBV6-1 and TRBJ2-3; 12 nucleotides align to TRBD2. The germline V gene encodes CDR1 MNHNS and CDR2 SASEGT. V gave up 4 bases and J gave up 5 bases; unmatched junction bases: 7. The CDR3 has 16 residues. The CDR3 protein is CASSALAGGPIDTQYF. The CDR3 bases are TGTGCCAGCAGTGCTCTAGCGGGAGGGCCCATAGATACGCAGTATTTT.

This clone came up once. This chain uses TRBV5-1 with TRBJ2-1; 8 bases are a match to TRBD2. The germline CDR1 and CDR2 sequences are SGHRS and YFSETQ. Trimming took 4 bases from V and 1 from J; bases not matched to a gene: 7. CDR3 length: 16 amino acids. In DNA, the CDR3 is TGCGCCAGCAGCGTACGAGCGGGAGTATCCTACAATGAGCAGTTCTTC. It is translated as CASSVRAGVSYNEQFF.

The chain combines TRBV19 with TRBJ2-5; D gene ambiguous. The CDR3 is 13 amino acids. Germline V gives CDR1 LNHDA, CDR2 SQIVND (reference sequence). V shed 10 bases and J shed 5 bases, with 17 bases lying between them. DNA of the CDR3: TGTGCCACCAAGATAGGAGCATCGGAGACCCAGTACTTC. Translating it yields CATKIGASETQYF.

This clone is a singleton in its sample. The genes are TRBV27 and TRBJ2-3, with 8 positions matching TRBD2. Germline V gene sequence: CDR1 MNHEY, CDR2 SMNVEV (reference sequence). V lost 6 bases, J lost 2 bases, and 7 bases stayed unmatched. The CDR3 runs 15 residues. CDR3 sequence: CASRPLAGLTDTQYF. As DNA, the CDR3 is TGTGCCAGCAGACCGCTAGCGGGCCTCACAGATACGCAGTATTTT.

The genes are TRBV5-6 and TRBJ2-2; D may correspond to TRBD1 or TRBD2 (6 bases each). The CDR3 loop spans 16 amino acids. Trimming took 3 bases from V and 4 from J, leaving 16 bases between them. Per germline, CDR1 SGHDT and CDR2 YYEEEE. CDR3 sequence: CASSSWWGAGTGELFF. CDR3 coding DNA: TGTGCCAGCAGCTCCTGGTGGGGGGCGGGCACCGGGGAGCTGTTTTTT.

The rearrangement joins TRBV18 to TRBJ1-4, with 7 bases matching TRBD1. The germline V gene has CDR1 KGHSH and CDR2 LQKENI. The CDR3 consists of 16 residues. The V and J ends lost 0 bases and 7 bases, in that order; junction bases with no gene match: 8. DNA of the CDR3: TGTGCCAGCTCACCACCCCCCAGGACAGGCAGTGAAAAACTGTTTTTT. The encoded protein is CASSPPPRTGSEKLFF.

V gene TRBV4-1 combines with J gene TRBJ2-5; D not resolved. Germline-derived CDR1 and CDR2 are MGHRA and YSYEKL. V dropped 1 base and J dropped 4 bases, with 7 bases sitting between them. This CDR3 comprises 13 residues. The DNA of the CDR3 is TGCGCCAGCAGCCAAGGCCCCCGAGAGACCCAGTACTTC. Encoded protein: CASSQGPRETQYF.

The CDR3 here is CASSLAGTSGQTQYF. CDR3 DNA sequence: TGTGCCAGCAGCTTGGCCGGGACTAGCGGGCAGACCCAGTACTTC. The chain combines TRBV5-4 with TRBJ2-5; 12 bases line up with TRBD2. The germline V gene has CDR1 SGHNT and CDR2 YYREEE (reference sequence). After removal of 0 bases from V and 6 bases from J, the junction contained 3 bases not matched to a gene. CDR3 length: 15 residues.

The V gene is TRBV27, the J gene TRBJ1-2, with D perhaps TRBD1 (5 bases). CDR1 and CDR2 from the germline V gene are MNHEY and SMNVEV (reference sequence). V was clipped by 0 bases and J by 4 bases, with 12 bases between them. The CDR3 covers 15 residues. The CDR3 is CASSLSPQGSYGYTF. The CDR3 region has the DNA TGTGCCAGCAGTTTATCCCCCCAGGGTTCCTATGGCTACACCTTC.

V usage is TRBV10-3 and J usage is TRBJ1-2, with D uncertain. The CDR3 extends over 15 amino acids. Trimming left V 3 bases short and J 4 bases short, with 15 bases between. Germline-derived CDR1 and CDR2 are ENHRY and SYGVKD. CDR3 sequence (DNA): TGTGCCATCAGTGACTTAGCTCTCTCGGGCTATGGCTACACCTTC. It is translated as CAISDLALSGYGYTF.

Notes on this clone: Other DNA sequences in this specimen translate into the identical CDR3. The genes are TRBV18 and TRBJ2-3, with D unclear. The germline CDR1 and CDR2 sequences are KGHSH and LQKENI. Trimming cost V 1 base and J 0 bases, with 5 bases left between them. The length of the CDR3 is 14 residues. CDR3 in amino acids: CASSPLTSTDTQYF. The CDR3 nucleotides read TGTGCCAGCTCACCACTTACCAGCACAGATACGCAGTATTTT.

V and J are TRBV5-1 and TRBJ2-2; tentatively, D is TRBD2 (6 bases). The V gene's germline CDR1 is SGHRS and CDR2 YFSETQ. V was shortened by 5 bases and J by 4 bases, with 15 bases between the two germline ends. This CDR3 has 15 residues. This chain's CDR3 is CASRAGRSPTGELFF. The CDR3 region has the DNA TGCGCCAGCAGGGCGGGACGAAGCCCCACCGGGGAGCTGTTTTTT.

The genes are TRBV2 and TRBJ2-7; D is ambiguous. CDR1 is SNHLY, CDR2 FYNNEI, per germline. V lost 5 bases and J 2 bases, leaving 10 bases between the germline ends. The CDR3 consists of 13 residues. CDR3 loop: CASSPTETYEQYF. The CDR3 DNA reads as TGTGCCAGCAGTCCTACAGAGACCTACGAGCAGTACTTC.

The V and J genes are TRBV7-9 and TRBJ1-5; D gene ambiguous. V was shortened by 8 bases and J by 4 bases, with 15 bases between the two germline ends. The CDR3 has 14 residues. Germline-derived CDR1 and CDR2 are SEHNR and FQNEAQ (reference sequence). CDR3 in amino acids: CASSHGPGNQPQHF. The CDR3 region has the DNA TGTGCCAGCTCTCATGGGCCAGGTAATCAGCCCCAGCATTTT.

The chain carries TRBV6-1 and TRBJ2-5; D remains unclear. The J call may be faulty, since TRBJ2-7 better matches the DNA end. The CDR3 totals 13 residues. Germline CDR1 reads MNHNS; CDR2 reads SASEGT. The DNA for the CDR3 is TGTGCCAGCAGTGGATTATTTTATGGCGAGCAGTACTTC. This translates into CASSGLFYGEQYF.

V gene TRBV12-5 combines with J gene TRBJ1-4, with D perhaps matching TRBD1 (5 bases). Germline assignment: CDR1 LGHNT and CDR2 FRNRAP. CDR3 size: 15 residues. V lost 1 base and J 0 bases, leaving 6 bases between the germline ends. The CDR3 reads CASGLATATNEKLFF. CDR3 sequence (DNA): TGTGCTAGTGGTTTGGCGACAGCAACTAATGAAAAACTGTTTTTT.

This chain uses TRBV7-9 with TRBJ2-1, with TRBD1 identical over 7 bases. CDR3 length equals 17 residues. Looked up from germline, CDR1 is SEHNR and CDR2 is FQNEAQ (reference sequence). The trim removed 0 bases at V and 0 bases at J, leaving 5 bases unmatched. For the CDR3, the DNA is TGTGCCAGCAGCTTAGCGGGGACAGAGAGCTCCTACAATGAGCAGTTCTTC. It encodes CASSLAGTESSYNEQFF.

On this clone itself: The sample contains more than one DNA sequence encoding this CDR3. The chain couples TRBV6-1 to TRBJ2-2; D is undetermined. CDR1 is MNHNS, CDR2 SASEGT, per germline. V lost 3 bases to trimming and J lost 1 base, with 3 bases between them. The length of the CDR3 is 13 residues. Written as DNA, the CDR3 is TGTGCCAGCAGTGATCGGAACACCGGGGAGCTGTTTTTT. This encodes CASSDRNTGELFF.

The chain joins TRBV5-4 to TRBJ2-5, with 10 bases fitting TRBD2. The CDR3 covers 17 residues. Germline V gives CDR1 SGHNT, CDR2 YYREEE (reference sequence). The junction had 10 bases not matched to a gene; V was cut back by 0 bases and J by 5 bases. CDR3 in amino acids: CASSLGASGRVGETQYF. In DNA, the CDR3 is TGTGCCAGCAGCTTGGGTGCTAGCGGGAGAGTTGGGGAGACCCAGTACTTC.

The J gene is TRBJ2-7, the V gene TRBV6-6; D remains unclear. Trimming took 2 bases from V and 3 from J, leaving 8 bases between them. Looked up from germline, CDR1 is MNHNY and CDR2 is SVGAGI (reference sequence). The CDR3 has 13 residues. CDR3: CASSYTGDYEQYF. The CDR3 DNA sequence: TGTGCCAGCAGTTACACTGGGGACTACGAGCAGTACTTC.